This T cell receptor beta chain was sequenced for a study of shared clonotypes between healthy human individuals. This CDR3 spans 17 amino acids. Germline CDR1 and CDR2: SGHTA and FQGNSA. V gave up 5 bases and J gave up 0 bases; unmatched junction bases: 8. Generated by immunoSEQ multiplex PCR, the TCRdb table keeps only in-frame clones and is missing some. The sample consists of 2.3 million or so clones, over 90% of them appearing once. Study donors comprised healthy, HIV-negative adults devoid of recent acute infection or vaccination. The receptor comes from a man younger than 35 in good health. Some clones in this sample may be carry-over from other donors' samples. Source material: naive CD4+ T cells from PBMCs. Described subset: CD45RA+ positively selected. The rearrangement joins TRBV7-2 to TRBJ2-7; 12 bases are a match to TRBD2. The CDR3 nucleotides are TGTGCCAGCAGCCGGGGACTAGCGGGCCAAAGCTCCTACGAGCAGTACTTC. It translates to CASSRGLAGQSSYEQYF.